This T cell receptor (beta chain) was obtained from a study of T cell changes during pregnancy in multiple sclerosis. The protocol was immunoSEQ multiplex PCR, while the TCRdb copy is restricted to in-frame clones and leaves out a portion. Of some 64,000 clones listed, approximately 92% are singletons. The source material was peripheral blood, sampled in the first trimester of pregnancy. The TCR sequence derives from a female donor with multiple sclerosis, enrolled in a pregnancy study.

CDR3 amino acids: CASSLAELADTDTQYF. The CDR3 DNA reads TGTGCCAGCAGCTTGGCCGAACTAGCGGATACAGATACGCAGTATTTT. The V and J genes are TRBV5-4 and TRBJ2-3; 8 nucleotides agree with TRBD2. CDR3 length equals 16 residues. Germline V CDR1 and CDR2: SGHNT, YYREEE (reference sequence). J gave up 3 bases and V 0 bases, and 6 bases lay outside the gene matches. The complete variable domain, with remaining parts taken from reference TRBV5-4 and TRBJ2-3, reads ETGVTQSPTHLIKTRGQQVTLRCSSQSGHNTVSWYQQALGQGPQFIFQYYREEENGRGNFPPRFSGLQFPNYSSELNVNALELDDSALYLCASSLAELADTDTQYFGPGTRLTVL.